This T cell receptor beta chain was profiled in a study of graft-versus-host responses after intestinal transplantation. Study at large: Recipients obtained multivisceral, liver-intestinal, or isolated intestinal transplants. Induction using anti-thymocyte globulin, followed by tacrolimus and steroids for approximately 3 years, was given to all recipients.

Study-level points and caveats: Researchers found peak circulating GvH clone levels linked to early post-transplant HvG declines. Among recipient marrow samples, GvH clones were found; some appeared first in ileum or blood.

The protocol was immunoSEQ multiplex PCR, while the TCRdb copy is restricted to in-frame clones and leaves out a portion. The table has 100,000 to 130,000 clones, around 90% seen once. The CDR3 runs to 14 residues. Trimming took off 4 bases at V and 8 bases at J, with 15 bases between the two ends. Per the germline V gene, CDR1 is SGHNT and CDR2 is YYREEE (reference sequence). This clone has more than one count but fewer than ten. Its antigen remains unknown. This sequence joins TRBV5-4 and TRBJ1-4; D possibly corresponds to TRBD1 (6 bases). Specimen: unstimulated CD4+ T cells sorted from spleen or lymph node cells, collected before transplant. The TCR comes from a human donor who was the organ donor for an intestinal transplant. The CDR3 sequence: CASSRAGVREKLFF. The CDR3 DNA follows: TGTGCCAGCAGCCGTGCAGGGGTCAGGGAAAAACTGTTTTTT.